In this sample, the clone carrying this T cell receptor (beta chain) turned up a few times. Its antigen is not identified. CDR3 length: 15 residues. V lost 7 bases, J lost 4 bases, and 18 bases lay in between. The sample comes from a study of T-cell reconstitution after alpha-beta-depleted transplantation in children. Broader study findings: At one year after transplant, newly produced T cells mostly accounted for T-cell counts and diversity. Reported findings indicate that, about two months after transplant, alpha-beta T cells came from several hundred expanded clones, which were derived from non-depleted graft cells. Some patients' high day-60 TCRbeta diversity was traced to surviving recipient T cells and thymic progenitors.

Molecular barcoding with unique molecular identifiers was used for the TCRbeta library. Each CDR3 protein is one row after TCRdb ran MiXCR on the PCR reads. The sample holds hundreds of thousands of distinct CDR3 sequences; more than 15% are singletons and the top ten take roughly two fifths. This TCR was sampled from a male patient aged 2-15 years who had a stem cell transplant for acute lymphoblastic leukemia, so the T cells may come from the graft donor. The V call is TRBV12-3 or TRBV12-4, the J call TRBJ2-3, with D perhaps TRBD1 or TRBD2 (7 bases each). The material was PBMCs, mostly from graft donor cells, obtained 360 days after TCRalphabeta/CD19-depleted stem cell transplant. In DNA, the CDR3 is TGTGCCAGCACCCCAGGGGGGGCCCCGTCAGATACGCAGTATTTT. Its translation: CASTPGGAPSDTQYF.